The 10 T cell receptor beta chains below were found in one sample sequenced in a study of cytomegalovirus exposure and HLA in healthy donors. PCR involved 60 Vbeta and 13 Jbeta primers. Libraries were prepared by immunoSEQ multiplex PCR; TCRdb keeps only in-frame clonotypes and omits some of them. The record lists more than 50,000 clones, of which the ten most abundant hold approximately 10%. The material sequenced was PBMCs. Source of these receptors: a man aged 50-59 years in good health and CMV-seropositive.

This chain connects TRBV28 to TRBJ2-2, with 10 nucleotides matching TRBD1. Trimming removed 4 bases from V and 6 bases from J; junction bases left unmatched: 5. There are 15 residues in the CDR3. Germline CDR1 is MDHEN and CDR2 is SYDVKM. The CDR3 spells CASSWTGGGSGELFF. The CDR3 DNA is TGTGCCAGCAGTTGGACAGGGGGAGGATCCGGGGAGCTGTTTTTT.

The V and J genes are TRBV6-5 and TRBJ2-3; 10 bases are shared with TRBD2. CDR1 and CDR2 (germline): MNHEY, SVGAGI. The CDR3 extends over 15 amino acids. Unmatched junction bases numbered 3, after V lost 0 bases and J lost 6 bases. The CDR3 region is CASSYSLAGADTQYF. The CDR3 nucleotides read TGTGCCAGCAGTTACTCCCTAGCGGGAGCTGATACGCAGTATTTT.

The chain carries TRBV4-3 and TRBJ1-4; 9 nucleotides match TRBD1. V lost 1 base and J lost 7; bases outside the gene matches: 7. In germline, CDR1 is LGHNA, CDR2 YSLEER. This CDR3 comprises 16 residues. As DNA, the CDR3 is TGCGCCAGCAGCCAAGGGGACAGGGCAGTAGGTGAAAAACTGTTTTTT. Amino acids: CASSQGDRAVGEKLFF.

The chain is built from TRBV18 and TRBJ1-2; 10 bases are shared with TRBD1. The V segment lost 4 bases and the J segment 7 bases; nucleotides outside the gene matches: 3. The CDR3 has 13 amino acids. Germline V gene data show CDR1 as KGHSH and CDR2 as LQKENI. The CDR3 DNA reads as TGTGCCAGCTCACTTGGGACAGGGGTTGGCTACACCTTC. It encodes CASSLGTGVGYTF.

Here the CDR3 reads CATADRIGEQYF. CDR3 in DNA: TGTGCCACCGCGGACAGAATCGGGGAGCAGTACTTC. The chain recombines TRBV6-1 with TRBJ2-7; D is perhaps TRBD1 (6 bases). V was cut by 10 bases and J by 7 bases, with 17 bases left in between. This CDR3 comprises 12 residues. In germline, CDR1 is MNHNS, CDR2 SASEGT.

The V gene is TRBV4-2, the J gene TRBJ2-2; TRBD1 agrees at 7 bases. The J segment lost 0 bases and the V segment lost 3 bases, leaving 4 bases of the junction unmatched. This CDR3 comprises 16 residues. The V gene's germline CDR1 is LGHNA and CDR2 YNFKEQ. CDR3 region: CASSQIGTANTGELFF. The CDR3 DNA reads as TGTGCCAGCAGCCAGATCGGGACAGCGAACACCGGGGAGCTGTTTTTT.

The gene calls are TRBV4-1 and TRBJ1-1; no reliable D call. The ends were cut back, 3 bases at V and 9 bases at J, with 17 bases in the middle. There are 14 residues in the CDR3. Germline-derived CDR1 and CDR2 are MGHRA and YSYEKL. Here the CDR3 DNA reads TGCGCCAGCAGCCAGGATTACTCGGGGATAAAAGCTTTCTTT. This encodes CASSQDYSGIKAFF.

As DNA, the CDR3 is TGCGCCAGCAGTCAATTGGATTCCCGGGACAGGAGAGGCACTGAAGCTTTCTTT. Translation: CASSQLDSRDRRGTEAFF. This chain links TRBV23-1 with TRBJ1-1; 8 nucleotides agree with TRBD1. TRBV23-1 is an ORF, with its function uncertain. CDR3 length equals 18 residues. Trimming removed 1 base from V and 4 bases from J; junction bases left unmatched: 14.

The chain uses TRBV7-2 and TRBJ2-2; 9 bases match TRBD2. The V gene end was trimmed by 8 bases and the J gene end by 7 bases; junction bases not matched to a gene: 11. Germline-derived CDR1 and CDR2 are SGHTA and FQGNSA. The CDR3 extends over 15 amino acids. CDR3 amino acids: CASGLGLAVGGELFF. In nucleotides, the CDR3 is TGTGCCAGCGGACTGGGACTAGCTGTTGGCGGGGAGCTGTTTTTT. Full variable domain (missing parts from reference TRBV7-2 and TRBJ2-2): GAGVSQSPSNKVTEKGKDVELRCDPISGHTALYWYRQSLGQGLEFLIYFQGNSAPDKSGLPSDRFSAERTGGSVSTLTIQRTQQEDSAVYLCASGLGLAVGGELFFGEGSRLTVL.

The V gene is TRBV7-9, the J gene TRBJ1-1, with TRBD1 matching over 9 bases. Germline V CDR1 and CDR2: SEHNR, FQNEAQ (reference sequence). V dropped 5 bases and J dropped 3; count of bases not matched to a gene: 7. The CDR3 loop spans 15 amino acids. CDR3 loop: CASSLAGTGYTEAFF. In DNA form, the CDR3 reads TGTGCCAGCAGCCTGGCCGGGACAGGGTACACTGAAGCTTTCTTT.